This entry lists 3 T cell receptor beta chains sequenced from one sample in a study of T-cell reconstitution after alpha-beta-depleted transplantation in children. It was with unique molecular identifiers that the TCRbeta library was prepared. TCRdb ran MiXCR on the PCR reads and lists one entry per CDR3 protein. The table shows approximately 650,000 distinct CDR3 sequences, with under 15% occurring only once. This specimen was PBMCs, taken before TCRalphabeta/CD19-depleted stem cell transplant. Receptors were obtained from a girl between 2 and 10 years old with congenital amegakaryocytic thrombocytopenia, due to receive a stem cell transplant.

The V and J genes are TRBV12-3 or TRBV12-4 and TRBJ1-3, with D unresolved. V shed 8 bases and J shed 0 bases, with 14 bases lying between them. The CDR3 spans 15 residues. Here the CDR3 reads CASSLERGSGNTIYF. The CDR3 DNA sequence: TGTGCCAGCTCACTCGAACGGGGCTCTGGAAACACCATATATTTT.

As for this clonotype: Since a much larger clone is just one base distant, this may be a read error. The CDR3 bases are TGTGCCACCAGTGACAGGGACCTGGGGGAGGATACGCAGTATTTT. Translation: CATSDRDLGEDTQYF. The genes are TRBV24-1 and TRBJ2-3; D is possibly TRBD1 or TRBD2 (5 bases each). The germline CDR1 and CDR2 sequences are KGHDR and SFDVKD. V was pared by 4 bases and J by 6 bases, with 16 bases between. This CDR3 comprises 15 residues.

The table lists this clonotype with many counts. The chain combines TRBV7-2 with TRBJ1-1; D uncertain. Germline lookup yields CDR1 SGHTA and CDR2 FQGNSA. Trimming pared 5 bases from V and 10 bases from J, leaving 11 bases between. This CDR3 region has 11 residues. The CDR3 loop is CASSRRLAAFF. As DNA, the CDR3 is TGTGCCAGCAGCCGCCGGCTGGCAGCTTTCTTT.